The source of this T cell receptor beta chain is a study of shared T cell receptors in the human thymus. Germline V gene sequence: CDR1 MNHNS, CDR2 SASEGT. V was clipped by 6 bases and J by 3 bases; unmatched bases: 6. This CDR3 comprises 14 residues. The method was immunoSEQ multiplex PCR; TCRdb's version includes in-frame clones alone and lacks a portion of them. The profile shows roughly 560,000 clones, around 78% of them singletons. A further study also used this sample, focusing on human thymus T cells.

The sequencing sample was made of thymocytes. The chain couples TRBV6-1 to TRBJ1-1; 8 bases line up with TRBD1. This clonotype originated in a boy younger than two with a congenital heart defect. The CDR3 coding sequence is TGTGCCAGCAGGGCGACAGGGGCCGACACTGAAGCTTTCTTT. Translating gives CASRATGADTEAFF.